This T cell receptor beta chain comes out of a study of T-cell memory formation after mild COVID-19. General study results and limits: The pre-infection memory compartment contained some responding clones, suggesting cross-reactive memory joined.

V lost 10 bases and J 0 bases, leaving 11 bases between the germline ends. In germline, CDR1 is KGHDR, CDR2 SFDVKD. CDR3 length equals 14 residues. The sample holds a few counts of this clonotype. The antigen remains unidentified. TCRdb fed the 5' RACE reads into MiXCR, producing one record per CDR3 protein. This table has roughly 600,000 distinct CDR3 sequences, approximately 19% appearing once. The chain combines TRBV24-1 with TRBJ2-2, with D uncertain. The sample taken for sequencing was PBMCs or a T cell subset sorted from them (not recorded which). This TCR derives from an adult woman who had mild COVID-19 (a few samples of this study predate the infection). Cell type and time point are not known. The CDR3 DNA is TGTGCCACTACGGCAGCAGCGAACACCGGGGAGCTGTTTTTT. It translates to CATTAAANTGELFF.